Below are 10 T cell receptor beta chains sequenced from a single sample in a study of T-cell reconstitution after alpha-beta-depleted transplantation in children. TCRbeta library construction was performed incorporating unique molecular identifiers. TCRdb ran MiXCR on the PCR reads and lists one entry per CDR3 protein. The sample yields some 200,000 distinct CDR3 sequences, about 6% seen once. Sequencing used PBMCs, obtained before TCRalphabeta/CD19-depleted stem cell transplant. The source is a girl less than two years old with combined immunodeficiency, due to receive a stem cell transplant.

This clonotype was picked up many times. At one boundary the junction diverges from the germline segment, which might be a read error. The rearrangement links TRBV20-1 to TRBJ2-2; no reliable D call. CDR1 is DFQATT and CDR2 is SNEGSKA in the germline V gene (reference sequence). This CDR3 is 19 amino acids long. The CDR3 loop reads CSARDLDNPNQLNTGELFF. DNA of the CDR3: TGCAGTGCTCGAGACCTCGACAATCCAAATCAACTAAACACCGGGGAGCTGTTTTTT.

This clonotype came up many times. The V call is TRBV12-3 or TRBV12-4, the J call TRBJ1-1; D call uncertain. V shed 8 bases and J shed 0 bases, with 7 bases lying between them. The CDR3 has 12 residues. The CDR3 reads CASGRMNTEAFF. As DNA, the CDR3 is TGTGCCAGCGGACGGATGAACACTGAAGCTTTCTTT.

In this sample, this clonotype turned up many times. The chain joins TRBV20-1 to TRBJ2-3; 13 positions agree with TRBD2. CDR1 is DFQATT, CDR2 SNEGSKA, per germline (reference sequence). J was trimmed by 4 bases and V by 0 bases; bases with no gene match: 13. The CDR3 is 19 residues long. The CDR3 DNA follows: TGCAGTGCTAGAGATCTGTGGACCCCACTAGCGGGAGGGGCAGATACGCAGTATTTT. It yields the protein CSARDLWTPLAGGADTQYF.

This sequence joins TRBV4-3 and TRBJ2-2, with 8 bases that match TRBD2. J gave up 6 bases and V 4 bases, and 13 bases lay outside the gene matches. The CDR3 is made up of 17 amino acids. Germline V gene lookup returns CDR1 LGHNA and CDR2 YSLEER. The CDR3 DNA is TGCGCCAGCAGCCCGTGGGGAGCAGCGGGGGTCGCCGGGGAGCTGTTTTTT. Encoded protein: CASSPWGAAGVAGELFF.

This clonotype was observed many times. The chain joins TRBV7-2 to TRBJ2-3, with D uncertain. CDR3 length: 14 amino acids. Germline V gene lookup returns CDR1 SGHTA and CDR2 FQGNSA. V dropped 5 bases and J dropped 0 bases, with 9 bases sitting between them. CDR3 protein: CASSPQHSTDTQYF. In DNA, the CDR3 is TGTGCCAGCAGCCCTCAACACAGCACAGATACGCAGTATTTT.

This clonotype was detected many times. The rearrangement joins TRBV21-1 to TRBJ1-3. TRBV21-1 represents a pseudogene. The CDR3 extends over 13 amino acids. The chain's CDR3 is CASSKALCNTIYF. The CDR3 region has the DNA TGTGCCAGCAGCAAAGCGCTCTGTAACACCATATATTTT.

This clonotype was seen many times. The V and J genes are TRBV20-1 and TRBJ1-4; a weak D match, TRBD1 (6 bases). V was clipped by 5 bases and J by 8 bases, with 18 bases between them. The V gene's germline CDR1 is DFQATT and CDR2 SNEGSKA (reference sequence). The CDR3 runs 14 residues. The CDR3 nucleotides are TGCAGTGCTCGCGACAGGAGATCGAGAGAAAAACTGTTTTTT. The encoded protein is CSARDRRSREKLFF.

This clonotype appeared many times. The V call is TRBV7-9, the J call TRBJ1-3; possible D gene TRBD1, 5 bases. The length of the CDR3 is 14 residues. The germline gives CDR1 SEHNR, CDR2 FQNEAQ (reference sequence). V was clipped by 5 bases and J by 3 bases, with 11 bases between them. Here the CDR3 DNA reads TGTGCCAGCAGCATGGGGACCGATGGAAACACCATATATTTT. Amino acids: CASSMGTDGNTIYF.

This clonotype was observed at least ten times. This chain joins TRBV5-5 and TRBJ2-5; TRBD2 matches at 7 bases. The CDR3 length is 14 residues. The ends lost 3 bases at V and 2 bases at J; junction bases unmatched: 4. Germline assignment: CDR1 SGHKS and CDR2 YYEKEE (reference sequence). The CDR3 coding sequence is TGTGCCAGCAGCTCCCTAGCGGCACAAGAGACCCAGTACTTC. This translates into CASSSLAAQETQYF.

This rearrangement joins TRBV11-3 to TRBJ1-2, with TRBD1 identical over 7 bases. The CDR3 sequence is 16 residues long. The V gene's germline CDR1 is SGHNT and CDR2 YENEEA. Trimming cost V 4 bases and J 1 base; bases outside gene matches: 9. As DNA, the CDR3 is TGTGCCAGCAGCTCCAGACAGGGAAGAGTTAACTATGGCTACACCTTC. As protein: CASSSRQGRVNYGYTF.